This T cell receptor (beta chain) was retrieved from a study of blood T cell repertoires in COVID-19. Background on the study: Sites in the United States, Italy and Spain provided acute and convalescent COVID-19 samples. T cells, B-cell-depleted T cells, or PBMCs supplied cDNA or gDNA.

In the original processing: Reference gene primer amplification in the assay estimated nucleated cell counts. The repertoire was sequenced with immunoSEQ multiplex PCR; TCRdb's copy has only in-frame clones and lacks some. That table gives V, J and clone size, and the DNA gave D and trimming. Found here are approximately 270,000 clones, around nine tenths of them singletons; the top ten hold roughly 0.8%. The CDR3 sequence is 15 residues long. Per the germline V gene, CDR1 is SGDLS and CDR2 is YYNGEE. The germline V and J ends were trimmed by 0 bases and 0 bases, with 7 bases remaining between them. The sample comprised peripheral blood. This chain connects TRBV9 to TRBJ1-3; D is unresolved. The sequence was obtained from a man aged 25 to 40 with acute or convalescent COVID-19. CDR3 coding DNA: TGTGCCAGCAGCGTAGAAGCATACTCTGGAAACACCATATATTTT. Its translation is CASSVEAYSGNTIYF.